This T cell receptor beta chain was found in a study of blood T cell repertoires in COVID-19. The repertoire was sequenced with immunoSEQ multiplex PCR; TCRdb's copy has only in-frame clones and lacks some. The sample records some 140,000 clones, around four fifths being singletons. Germline lookup yields CDR1 SGHRS and CDR2 YFSETQ. The CDR3 covers 15 residues. V was clipped by 4 bases and J by 3 bases; unmatched bases: 8. This clone was recorded a few times. This receptor was identified in a human donor in a cohort sampled during active COVID-19. The sequencing sample was made of peripheral blood. This chain uses TRBV5-1 with TRBJ2-7; 9 positions match TRBD1. CDR3 sequence: CASSTAGTGIYEQYF. In DNA, the CDR3 is TGCGCCAGCAGCACCGCCGGGACAGGGATCTACGAGCAGTACTTC.